The T cell receptor (beta chain) described here comes from a study of blood T cells in healthy people across ages. Through a sample-barcoded 5' primer and a J-beta primer mix, a second PCR was run for roughly 7 to 12 cycles. TCRdb passed the 5' RACE reads through MiXCR, listing each CDR3 protein once. Of roughly 800,000 distinct CDR3 sequences in the sample, 58% were seen once. Trimming took 6 bases from V and 3 from J, leaving 8 bases between them. Germline-derived CDR1 and CDR2 are LGHDT and YNNKEL (reference sequence). The CDR3 has 12 amino acids. This TCR was sampled from a man aged 25 to 40 in good health. The chain joins TRBV3-1 to TRBJ2-5, with D unclear. Material: blood. This chain's CDR3 is CASRREKETQYF. Here the CDR3 DNA reads TGTGCCAGCAGAAGGGAAAAAGAGACCCAGTACTTC.